The rows below give T cell receptor beta chains drawn from one sample of a study of T-cell reconstitution after alpha-beta-depleted transplantation in children. TCRdb independently ran MiXCR on the PCR reads; one entry per CDR3 protein. The sample lists 100,000 or so distinct CDR3 sequences, around a sixth occurring once. The source was PBMCs, mostly from graft donor cells, collected 180 days after TCRalphabeta/CD19-depleted stem cell transplant. These receptors all come from a male patient between 2 and 10 years old who had a stem cell transplant for acute lymphoblastic leukemia, so the T cells may come from the graft donor. The conserved cysteine and the conserved F or W are not part of the CDR3 here. A D gene is named only where the DNA matches it firmly.

>TRBV9|.
ASSLGMGDGYT
>TRBV20-1|.
SARERGAPDTQY
>TRBV28|.
ASSPGTRGGELF
>TRBV20-1|.
SALVRATHSPLH
>TRBV20-1|.
SASAAGTSNYGYT
>TRBV6-1|TRBD2
ASRRSASGLTDTQY
>TRBV7-2|TRBD2
ASSSASGGPIRNEQF
>TRBV5-1|.
ASSVRDNYGYT
>TRBV5-1|.
ASSLGRSQETQY
>TRBV2|.
ASSTGWDEQF
>TRBV6-1|.
ASSPSPGHGELF
>TRBV5-5|TRBD1
ASSSIWTGEAMY
>TRBV5-1|.
ASSPSAGIDTEAF
>TRBV12-3/TRBV12-4|TRBD1
ASRRTGAPYEQY
>TRBV24-1|TRBD1
ATSDLPGQGTSCGNTIY
>TRBV7-2|.
ASSLVPGATDTQY
>TRBV7-9|TRBD2
ASSISGGQYQETQY
>TRBV3-1|TRBD2
ASSQDLGGLAESYEQF
>TRBV2|TRBD2
ASSRGGAHEQY
>TRBV7-6|.
ASSLGASNTGELF
>TRBV9|.
ASSHETVPNNEQF
>TRBV29-1|.
SALEGGNTDTQY